Listed below are T cell receptor beta chains from one sample, sequenced in a study of T cells expressing NK-cell markers. TCRdb derives one entry per CDR3 protein from the 5' RACE reads, leaving out DNA. The sample shows roughly 110,000 distinct CDR3 sequences, and about 18% sits with its ten largest clones. Sequences were obtained from blood T cells: a sorted CD56 or NKG2C T cell subset, CD4+ or CD8+ T cells, or bulk PBMC T cells (not recorded which). The receptors were gathered from a woman between 18 and 75 years old in good health. The CDR3 runs from the conserved cysteine through the conserved F or W.

j_gene	v_gene	CDR3aa
TRBJ1-2	TRBV7-9	CASRVGGSGYTF
TRBJ2-3	TRBV2	CASDRSTDTQYF
TRBJ1-1	TRBV4-1	CASSQVLWVNTEAFF
TRBJ2-7	TRBV7-2	CASSLGPLAGAIRREQYF
TRBJ2-2	TRBV6-2/TRBV6-3	CASNWVPTGELFF
TRBJ2-3	TRBV5-5	CASSSPQSTDTDTQYF
TRBJ1-1	TRBV28	CASTPGTNTEAFF
TRBJ1-1	TRBV20-1	CSATRGGVTEAFF
TRBJ2-1	TRBV28	CASSHPRGGYNEQFF
TRBJ2-7	TRBV19	CASSMGSFSYEQYF
TRBJ2-1	TRBV12-3/TRBV12-4	CASSLDRNNEQFF
TRBJ1-6	TRBV27	CASSPLGGLSSPLHF
TRBJ2-5	TRBV5-1	CASSLDQETQNF
TRBJ2-6	TRBV6-2/TRBV6-3	CASSYPPRNSGANVLTF
TRBJ2-7	TRBV27	CASSRTGGEQYF
TRBJ2-3	TRBV18	CASSPIKLERETSDTQYF
TRBJ2-5	TRBV28	CASLSGTKVQETQYF
TRBJ2-7	TRBV12-3/TRBV12-4	CASSFTGEQYF
TRBJ2-1	TRBV12-3/TRBV12-4	CASSPPLAGGEQFF
TRBJ1-1	TRBV12-3/TRBV12-4	CASSTGTGEAFF
TRBJ1-2	TRBV7-6	CASSLLSLTNYGYTF
TRBJ2-2	TRBV10-3	CAISVLPRGGSNTGELFF
TRBJ2-5	TRBV12-3/TRBV12-4	CASSLRLAGLVKGETQYF
TRBJ2-1	TRBV6-5	CASSYRPVGDSSSYNEQFF
TRBJ2-2	TRBV7-2	CASSLGRGTGELFF
TRBJ2-1	TRBV5-4	CASSFWGPGDEQFF
TRBJ2-1	TRBV29-1	CSVEAPPDHQGNEQFF
TRBJ2-3	TRBV7-9	CASSPDRTTDTQYF
TRBJ2-3	TRBV4-3	CASSQFPLAGTDTQYF
TRBJ2-7	TRBV20-1	CSAKGDWGYEQYF
TRBJ2-1	TRBV11-2	CASSETSGLYNEQFF
TRBJ1-5	TRBV6-6	CASRRQEPQHF
TRBJ2-1	TRBV27	CASSFMDEQFF
TRBJ2-7	TRBV3-1	CASSQVGEQYF
TRBJ2-5	TRBV20-1	CSALPAISSSRAQYF
TRBJ2-3	TRBV11-2	CASSPRTSGRGDTQYF
TRBJ2-1	TRBV27	CASSATSGGYSYNEQFF
TRBJ2-2	TRBV5-4	CASSLGREGHTGELFF
TRBJ2-1	TRBV20-1	CSAPKSPRGGGEQFF
TRBJ2-6	TRBV5-5	CASSLGQGFGANVLTF
TRBJ2-3	TRBV12-3/TRBV12-4	CASSSGGRTDTQYF
TRBJ2-4	TRBV20-1	CSARGLKGDKNIQYF